This TCR beta chain was sequenced for a study of human T cells and chemical hapten exposure. About the research overall: Subjects had 2% DPC placed on around 2 cm by around 2 cm of upper inner arm skin for sensitization.

Each CDR3 protein gets one entry after TCRdb re-called the RACE reads with MiXCR. The table includes around 120,000 distinct CDR3 sequences, 13% detected once. The time point: pre-sensitization, week 0. The treatment: therapeutic diphenylcyclopropenone sensitization with weekly scalp DPC. Unfractionated whole blood yielded the extracted total RNA. This TCR was sampled from a woman between 18 and 29 years old with alopecia areata. Some clones in this sample may be carry-over from other donors' samples. Here the sequenced sample was whole blood, taken in connection with sensitization to the hapten diphenylcyclopropenone (DPC).

Here the CDR3 reads CATSVGSSYNEQFF. The CDR3 DNA follows: TGTGCCACCAGTGTTGGGAGCTCCTACAATGAGCAGTTCTTC. The chain couples TRBV24-1 to TRBJ2-1, with a tentative D call TRBD2 (5 bases). The CDR3 has 14 amino acids. V lost 5 bases, J lost 0 bases, and 7 bases lay in between. Germline CDR1 reads KGHDR; CDR2 reads SFDVKD.